This entry is about one TCR beta chain. The antigen this receptor binds is unknown. Its ends do not fully match the called genes, so a read error is possible. This record comes from a study of tumor and adjacent non-tumor tissue in lung cancer (dated by TCRdb to the late 2010s). Study-level background: Patients with adenocarcinoma (roughly 12), squamous cell carcinoma (2) and small cell lung cancer (1) were included in the cohort. The approximately 15 patients were aged roughly 30 to 80 years, included roughly ten men and 5 women, and had TNM stage I to III disease. Over 25 paired specimens, one tumor and one normal lung sample per patient, were profiled by TCRbeta CDR3 sequencing. Bulk TCRbeta repertoires were compared between lung tumor tissue and matched distant non-tumor lung tissue obtained from 15 lung cancer patients. Sequencing generated a total of more than 100 million productive TCRbeta reads, averaging about 4.17 million reads per sample. Points the paper makes about the study in general: Significantly higher TCR diversity (inverse Simpson) was observed in tumor tissue than in normal lung tissue (431.37 vs 166.20, P = 0.0075, Mann-Whitney U test). Only around 14 patients were in the cohort, and the authors stated that larger samples and more detailed clinical data are needed. Because peripheral blood was not sequenced, blood TCRbeta repertoires in the lung cancer patients of the study were not examined. In normal lung, the top 100 clones accounted for a significantly larger cumulative share of the repertoire than in tumor tissue. Significantly higher TCR diversity was found in younger patients, and higher tumor TCR diversity was associated with shorter overall and disease-free survival. Neither the sequencing platform nor unique molecular identifiers are named or mentioned anywhere in the methods.

Sequences SGHNT (CDR1) and YYREEE (CDR2) are obtained from the germline V gene (reference sequence). From its cysteine to its phenylalanine, the CDR3 spans 14 amino acids. The DNA shown is the 42-base CDR3, in frame from base 1. Library preparation employed multiplex PCR. Sequencing instrument: Illumina HiSeq 2500. TCRbeta libraries were constructed through three rounds of nested PCR with primers (Table S4) according to protocols adapted from ARM-PCR. PCR products of 200-500 bp were gel-excised and purified with the QIAquick gel extraction kit before sequencing. Under the source paper's analysis protocol: Trimmomatic was used to clean the reads, FLASH merged the cleaned reads into complete CDR3 sequences, and MiTCR assigned the sequences to V(D)J germline segments. Clonal diversity was calculated as the inverse Simpson's index using VDJtools. In-frame sequences lacking a premature stop codon were counted as productive reads. The public reads were reanalyzed by TCRdb: fastp trimming at Q25, MiXCR alignment, in-frame beta chains only. All rows with the same CDR3 protein become a single entry with the most common DNA and genes. The V and J calls, along with clone size, are taken from TCRdb and not from the paper's own processing. The sample yields approximately 120,000 distinct CDR3 sequences; around 75% were counted once. 37% of the sample lies in the top ten.

RNA was isolated from bulk, unsorted tissue, and RNA quality was assessed with a NanoDrop ND-1000 and an Agilent 2100. Newly diagnosed lung cancer patients without prior chemotherapy who had been admitted for thoracic surgery in China between August and November 2014 were enrolled as donors. Patients who had received previous radiotherapy or chemotherapy, or who had another concurrent cancer, were excluded from the study. Surgical tissue pieces of about 1-2 cm3 were preserved in RNAlater solution and were kept at -80 degrees C until use. The TCR comes from a woman aged 55-69 years with non-small cell lung cancer. Sequencing used lung tumor tissue. The rearrangement joined TRBV5-4 to TRBJ2-3; 7 bases in between match TRBD1. The nucleotides are TGTGCCAGCAGGGGGACAGCTAGCACAGATACGCGGTATTTT. Its translation reads: CASRGTASTDTRYF.